The sequence of this T cell receptor (beta chain) was determined in a study of T cells expressing NK-cell markers. With the 5' RACE reads reprocessed, TCRdb shows one record per CDR3 protein and no DNA. The listing records roughly 280,000 distinct CDR3 sequences. The CDR3 extends over 11 amino acids. The germline V gene has CDR1 SQVTM and CDR2 ANQGSEA. The material sequenced was blood T cells: a sorted CD56 or NKG2C T cell subset, CD4+ or CD8+ T cells, or bulk PBMC T cells (not recorded which). The J gene is TRBJ2-5, the V gene TRBV29-1; TCRdb picks TRBD1, but there is no DNA to check that call. The source is a man between 18 and 29 years old in good health. The CDR3 sequence is CSYRGQETQYF.